The rows below give T cell receptor beta chains drawn from one sample of a study of T cells in Graves' hyperthyroidism and ophthalmopathy. One entry per CDR3 protein results from TCRdb running MiXCR on the multiplex PCR reads. The data contain around 290,000 distinct CDR3 sequences, 13% of them singletons. The sequencing sample was made of blood. The receptors derive from a woman aged 25 to 45 with Graves' hyperthyroidism that later progressed to Graves' ophthalmopathy. Each CDR3 is given with its conserved first and last residue. A D gene is named only where the DNA matches it firmly. Clone size is stated in some rows and not others, as once, few, many or a class when expanded.

j_call	clone_size	v_call	d_call	cdr3_length	cdr3_nt	cdr3_aa
TRBJ1-1	many	TRBV27	.	16	TGTGCCAGCAGTCCCCCTGGGTCAGGGCGGAACACTGAAGCTTTCTTT	CASSPPGSGRNTEAFF
TRBJ2-3	.	TRBV9	TRBD2	15	TGTGCCAGCACCCGGACTAGCGGGATCACAGATACGCAGTATTTT	CASTRTSGITDTQYF
TRBJ1-3	few	TRBV16	.	16	TGTGCCAGCAGTACCACCCGTCCTAACTCTGGAAACACCATATATTTT	CASSTTRPNSGNTIYF
TRBJ2-1	once	TRBV7-7	.	13	TGTGCTAGCAGCTTAGCTTTAGGATCGGAGCAGTTCTTC	CASSLALGSEQFF
TRBJ1-1	few	TRBV19	.	13	TGTGCCAGTAGTGCACGCAGGGAGACTGAAGCTTTCTTT	CASSARRETEAFF
TRBJ2-7	many	TRBV7-2	.	14	TGTGCCAGCAGCTTAGTAGCGGAGTCCTACGAGCAGTACTTC	CASSLVAESYEQYF
TRBJ2-1	many	TRBV12-3/TRBV12-4	TRBD1	13	TGTGCCAGCACCGGACAGGGCTACAATGAGCAGTTCTTC	CASTGQGYNEQFF
TRBJ1-3	.	TRBV6-2/TRBV6-3	.	15	TGTGCCAGCAGTGGGACGGTAGAATCTGGAAACACCATATATTTT	CASSGTVESGNTIYF
TRBJ1-4	many	TRBV28	.	19	TGTGCCAGCGCCCACACCCCCGGGACATGGGGTAAGGGTGATGAAAAACTGTTTTTT	CASAHTPGTWGKGDEKLFF
TRBJ2-1	.	TRBV9	TRBD2	15	TGTGCCAGCAGCGTAGGTCCGCGGGAGGACAATGAGCAGTTCTTC	CASSVGPREDNEQFF
TRBJ1-6	many	TRBV6-1	.	13	TGTGCCAGCCGCCGGCAAGGAGATTCACCCCTCCACTTT	CASRRQGDSPLHF
TRBJ1-5	many	TRBV20-1	TRBD1	15	TGCAGTGCTAGAGGGACAGGGGGCGGCAATCAGCCCCAGCATTTT	CSARGTGGGNQPQHF
TRBJ2-3	many	TRBV27	.	12	TGTGCCAGCAGTTCTAGAAGCGATACGCAGTATTTT	CASSSRSDTQYF
TRBJ2-3	many	TRBV7-2	.	13	TGTGCCAGCAGCTTAACTCGGACTGGATCGGAGTATTTT	CASSLTRTGSEYF
TRBJ2-1	.	TRBV4-2	.	14	TGTGCCAGCAGCCCTCGGGCGGGATACAATGAGCAGTTCTTC	CASSPRAGYNEQFF
TRBJ2-3	many	TRBV27	.	16	TGTGCCAGCAGTCTTATAGCAGGGACAAGCACAGATACGCAGTATTTT	CASSLIAGTSTDTQYF
TRBJ2-1	many	TRBV29-1	.	14	TGCAGCGTCCCGGACTGGAGCTCCTACAATGAGCAGTTCTTC	CSVPDWSSYNEQFF
TRBJ2-7	many	TRBV20-1	TRBD1	15	TGCAGTGCTAGAGATCCCGGGACAGGGGGCTACGAGCAGTACTTC	CSARDPGTGGYEQYF
TRBJ2-1	few	TRBV19	.	16	TGTGCCAGTAGTATAGAAGGCCGGTATTCCTACAATGAGCAGTTCTTC	CASSIEGRYSYNEQFF
TRBJ2-2	.	TRBV28	TRBD2	17	TGTGCCAGCAGTTTTGGGTCGACGGGAGGGCCGGTCGGGGAGCTGTTTTTT	CASSFGSTGGPVGELFF
TRBJ2-7	many	TRBV7-2	.	15	TGTGCCAGCAGCGAAATGGGGCGGCCCCCCTTAGAGCAGTACTTC	CASSEMGRPPLEQYF
TRBJ2-2	many	TRBV9	.	15	TGTGCCAGCAGCGTAGTTCTCGAGGGAACCGGGGAGCTGTTTTTT	CASSVVLEGTGELFF
TRBJ1-5	many	TRBV29-1	.	13	TGCAGCGTTGAGGAAGGAGACGGTCAGCCCCAGCATTTT	CSVEEGDGQPQHF
TRBJ1-5	many	TRBV6-1	.	15	TGTGCCACTACTCCAGGGGCTGGTAGCAATCAGCCCCAGCATTTT	CATTPGAGSNQPQHF
TRBJ2-7	.	TRBV15	TRBD1	15	TGTGCCACCAGCAGAGATCGCAGGGACAGGCACGAGCAGTACTTC	CATSRDRRDRHEQYF
TRBJ2-3	few	TRBV20-1	TRBD1	14	TGCAGTGCTAAACCGGGACAGGCCACAGATACGCAGTATTTT	CSAKPGQATDTQYF
TRBJ2-3	many	TRBV3-1	.	14	TGTGCCAGCAGCGGGCGGGCTAGCACAGATACGCAGTATTTT	CASSGRASTDTQYF
TRBJ2-7	.	TRBV6-2/TRBV6-3	.	18	TGTGCCAGCAGTTACGCTACCACTAGCAGAAAGGGGACCTACGAGCAGTACTTC	CASSYATTSRKGTYEQYF
TRBJ2-3	many	TRBV20-1	TRBD2	14	TGCAGTGCTTACACAGGGACTAGCGCAGATACGCAGTATTTT	CSAYTGTSADTQYF
TRBJ2-4	.	TRBV19	.	16	TGTGCCAGTAGTCTTCCAGGGGATTTAGCCAAAAACATTCAGTACTTC	CASSLPGDLAKNIQYF
TRBJ1-1	many	TRBV5-1	TRBD1	15	TGCGCCAGCAGCTCGGACAGGGGAGGTTGGGATGAAGCTTTCTTT	CASSSDRGGWDEAFF
TRBJ2-1	.	TRBV7-2	TRBD2	15	TGTGCCAGCAGACGAGCGGGGGGGCGGTACAATGAGCAGTTCTTC	CASRRAGGRYNEQFF